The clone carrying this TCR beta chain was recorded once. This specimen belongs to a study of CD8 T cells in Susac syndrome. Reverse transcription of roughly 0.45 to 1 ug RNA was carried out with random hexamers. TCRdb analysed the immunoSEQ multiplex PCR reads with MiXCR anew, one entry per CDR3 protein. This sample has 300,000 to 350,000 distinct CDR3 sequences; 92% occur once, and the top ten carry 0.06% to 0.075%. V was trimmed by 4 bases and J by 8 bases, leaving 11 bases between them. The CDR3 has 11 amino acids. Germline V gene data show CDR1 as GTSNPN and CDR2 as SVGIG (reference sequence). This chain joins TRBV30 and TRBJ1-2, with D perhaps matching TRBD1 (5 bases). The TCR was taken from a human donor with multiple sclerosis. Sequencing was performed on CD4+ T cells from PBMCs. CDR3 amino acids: CAWNEGYGYTF. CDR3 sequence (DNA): TGTGCCTGGAACGAGGGGTACGGCTACACCTTC.